A selection of T cell receptor beta chains follows, all from one sample in a study of CD8+CD57+ T cells in acquired aplastic anemia. TCRdb recomputed calls from the reads with MiXCR, one row per CDR3 protein. The sample lists over 100,000 distinct CDR3 sequences; 41% were seen once. Sequencing was performed on sorted CD4+, CD8+, or CD8+CD57+ T cells (not recorded which) from PBMCs. The receptors stem from a human donor in good health, serving as a control. CDR3s include the opening cysteine and the closing phenylalanine or tryptophan. A D gene is named only where the DNA matches it firmly. Some rows mark clone size as missing; the rest say once, few, many or name a class of expanded clone.

d_gene,abundance,j_gene,v_gene,CDR3aa,CDR3nt
TRBD2,many,TRBJ2-3,TRBV20-1,CSAGGQTSGDSTDTQYF,TGCAGTGCTGGGGGGCAGACTAGCGGGGATAGCACAGATACGCAGTATTTT
TRBD1,NA,TRBJ1-2,TRBV12-3/TRBV12-4,CASTTGQGGSGYTF,TGTGCCAGCACTACCGGACAGGGCGGTTCTGGCTACACCTTC
NA,many,TRBJ2-1,TRBV19,CASSMFLGLVNEQFF,TGTGCCAGTAGTATGTTCCTCGGACTTGTCAATGAGCAGTTCTTC
NA,NA,TRBJ2-5,TRBV7-2,CASSLDRGGETQYF,TGTGCCAGCAGCTTGGATCGGGGCGGAGAGACCCAGTACTTC
NA,NA,TRBJ1-6,TRBV5-4,CASSLEGSADSPLHF,TGTGCCAGCAGCCTCGAAGGTTCGGCGGATTCACCCCTCCACTTT
NA,many,TRBJ1-1,TRBV5-1,CASSLDTDGLEAFF,TGCGCCAGCAGCTTGGACACAGACGGACTTGAAGCTTTCTTT
NA,few,TRBJ2-5,TRBV19,CASSIATVQEAQYF,TGTGCCAGTAGTATCGCGACAGTGCAAGAGGCCCAGTACTTC
TRBD2,once,TRBJ2-5,TRBV15,CATSRDLAGETQYF,TGTGCCACCAGCAGAGATTTAGCGGGAGAGACCCAGTACTTC
NA,many,TRBJ1-1,TRBV19,CASSSNTEAFF,TGTGCCAGTAGTTCAAACACTGAAGCTTTCTTT
NA,once,TRBJ2-5,TRBV30,CAWRAPGVLRETQYF,TGTGCCTGGAGAGCCCCAGGGGTTCTGCGAGAGACCCAGTACTTC
TRBD2,many,TRBJ2-1,TRBV7-9,CASSSITAGEGNEQFF,TGTGCCAGCAGCTCAATCACGGCGGGAGAGGGCAATGAGCAGTTCTTC
NA,many,TRBJ1-2,TRBV5-4,CASSLVRRRPPETAYGYTF,TGTGCCAGCAGCTTGGTCCGTCGGAGGCCGCCGGAGACCGCTTATGGCTACACCTTC
NA,NA,TRBJ1-2,TRBV6-1,CASSSRGLMGDNYGYTF,TGTGCCAGCAGCTCCCGCGGTTTAATGGGCGATAACTATGGCTACACCTTC
TRBD1,many,TRBJ2-7,TRBV29-1,CSDRDRAHPYEQYF,TGCAGCGACCGGGACAGGGCACACCCCTACGAGCAGTACTTC
NA,NA,TRBJ2-7,TRBV10-2,CASRQGPYEQYF,TGCGCCAGCAGACAGGGACCCTACGAGCAGTACTTC
TRBD1,NA,TRBJ1-2,TRBV7-8,CASSYGQGRGYGYTF,TGTGCCAGCAGCTACGGACAGGGGAGGGGCTATGGCTACACCTTC
NA,NA,TRBJ1-5,TRBV20-1,CSARGGGPQHF,TGCAGTGCTAGAGGGGGGGGGCCCCAGCATTTT
NA,many,TRBJ1-1,TRBV20-1,CSARPGQLREAFF,TGCAGTGCTAGGCCGGGACAACTAAGGGAAGCTTTCTTT
TRBD2,NA,TRBJ2-1,TRBV11-2,CASSFLAGAQSSYNEQFF,TGTGCCAGCAGCTTCTTAGCGGGGGCCCAAAGCTCCTACAATGAGCAGTTCTTC
TRBD2,NA,TRBJ2-7,TRBV20-1,CSARPSGSNEQYF,TGCAGTGCTAGACCAAGCGGGAGTAACGAGCAGTACTTC
NA,many,TRBJ2-7,TRBV7-9,CASSLYTFNRYEQYF,TGTGCCAGCAGCTTGTACACCTTTAACCGCTACGAGCAGTACTTC
NA,NA,TRBJ1-1,TRBV5-6,CASSLEARSNTEAFF,TGTGCCAGCAGCTTGGAGGCCAGGAGCAACACTGAAGCTTTCTTT
TRBD1,NA,TRBJ2-2,TRBV5-1,CASSWGQANTGELFF,TGCGCCAGCAGCTGGGGACAGGCGAACACCGGGGAGCTGTTTTTT
NA,NA,TRBJ2-7,TRBV19,CASSIEGAYEQYF,TGTGCCAGTAGTATAGAGGGGGCCTACGAGCAGTACTTC
NA,NA,TRBJ1-5,TRBV19,CASSMIGGNQPQHF,TGTGCCAGTAGTATGATCGGGGGGAATCAGCCCCAGCATTTT
NA,once,TRBJ2-4,TRBV7-9,CASRKDKENIQYF,TGTGCCAGCAGGAAGGATAAGGAAAACATTCAGTACTTC
TRBD2,NA,TRBJ2-1,TRBV24-1,CATRGRLAGGGNEQFF,TGTGCCACCAGAGGTAGGCTAGCGGGAGGCGGGAATGAGCAGTTCTTC
NA,many,TRBJ1-1,TRBV20-1,CSARYRDITEAFF,TGCAGTGCTAGGTATAGGGATATCACTGAAGCTTTCTTT
NA,many,TRBJ2-7,TRBV11-3,CASSAGAYEQYF,TGTGCCAGCAGCGCCGGAGCTTACGAGCAGTACTTC
NA,NA,TRBJ2-1,TRBV11-3,CASSRTSGGNEQLF,TGTGCCAGCAGCCGCACCTCCGGGGGCAATGAGCAGCTCTTC
NA,many,TRBJ1-5,TRBV3-1,CASSGSYEGQPQHF,TGTGCCAGCAGCGGAAGTTATGAGGGACAGCCCCAGCATTTT
TRBD2,once,TRBJ2-1,TRBV20-1,CSASRLAGYNEQFF,TGCAGTGCTAGTAGACTAGCGGGGTACAATGAGCAGTTCTTC
TRBD1,few,TRBJ1-4,TRBV7-2,CASSLGQGGEKLFF,TGTGCCAGCAGCTTAGGACAGGGGGGGGAAAAACTGTTTTTT
NA,once,TRBJ2-7,TRBV2,CASSPRPTYEQHF,TGCGCCAGCAGCCCCCGCCCTACATACGAGCAGCACTTC
TRBD1,NA,TRBJ2-5,TRBV15,CATSNQQGAMETQYF,TGTGCCACCAGCAACCAACAGGGGGCTATGGAGACCCAGTACTTC
NA,NA,TRBJ1-2,TRBV10-3,CAITKTGTDYGYTF,TGTGCCATCACAAAGACCGGGACCGACTATGGCTACACCTTC
NA,NA,TRBJ1-2,TRBV2,CASSAHRGDYGYTF,TGTGCCAGCAGTGCCCACAGAGGGGACTATGGCTACACCTTC
NA,NA,TRBJ1-5,TRBV7-6,CASSLDSGNSNQPQHF,TGTGCCAGCAGCTTGGACAGTGGAAATAGCAATCAGCCCCAGCATTTT
TRBD2,NA,TRBJ2-3,TRBV7-6,CASSLTTSSSTDTQYF,TGTGCCAGCAGCTTAACGACTAGCTCTAGCACAGATACGCAGTATTTT